Each of the 9 T cell receptor beta chains below was sequenced from the same sample in a study of radiotherapy plus CTLA-4 blockade in lung cancer. TCRdb's table, derived via immunoSEQ multiplex PCR, lists solely in-frame clones and lacks some. The sample records 70,000 to 90,000 clones, around 78% being singletons. The specimen was peripheral blood, collected from a patient treated with radiotherapy plus ipilimumab. All receptors come from a human donor with non-small cell lung cancer whose response to radiotherapy plus ipilimumab could not be evaluated. Some clones in this sample may be carry-over from other donors' samples.

This clone appeared once. This chain links TRBV28 with TRBJ2-7, with TRBD2 identical over 14 bases. The germline gives CDR1 MDHEN, CDR2 SYDVKM. This CDR3 spans 17 amino acids. J lost 0 bases, V lost 5 bases, and 6 bases had no gene match. CDR3 protein: CASSPGLAGVLSYEQYF. For the CDR3, the DNA is TGTGCCAGCAGTCCGGGACTAGCGGGGGTACTCTCCTACGAGCAGTACTTC.

The chain has TRBV6-5 and TRBJ2-7; perhaps TRBD1 as D (6 bases). In germline, CDR1 is MNHEY, CDR2 SVGAGI. The CDR3 has 15 residues. V was trimmed by 6 bases and J by 4 bases, leaving 19 bases between them. Here the CDR3 DNA reads TGTGCCAGCAGCCCCCCCGGCAGGGGCAGATACGAGCAGTACTTC. It codes for CASSPPGRGRYEQYF.

This clone was seen more than once but under ten times. This chain uses TRBV6-1 with TRBJ1-6; D unclear. The V gene lost 8 bases and the J gene lost 7 bases, with 6 bases spanning the gap. The CDR3 totals 11 residues. The germline CDR1 and CDR2 sequences are MNHNS and SASEGT. CDR3 residues: CASRENSPLHF. The CDR3 DNA reads TGTGCCAGCCGAGAAAATTCACCCCTCCACTTT.

The chain carries TRBV19 and TRBJ1-5, with TRBD1 identical over 8 bases. CDR1 LNHDA and CDR2 SQIVND come from the germline V gene (reference sequence). The CDR3 is made up of 15 amino acids. Trimming at V came to 7 bases and at J to 7 bases, leaving 12 bases not matched to a gene. Here the CDR3 reads CASTRDGTGGQPQHF. For the CDR3, the DNA is TGTGCCAGTACCCGAGACGGGACAGGTGGCCAGCCCCAGCATTTT.

This clone has more than one count but fewer than ten. This rearrangement joins TRBV7-9 to TRBJ1-4, with D perhaps TRBD1 (6 bases). The CDR3 runs 15 residues. Germline CDR1 is SEHNR and CDR2 is FQNEAQ (reference sequence). Trimming cost V 3 bases and J 8 bases, with 16 bases left between them. The CDR3 sequence is CASSFGQGSREKLFF. CDR3 bases: TGTGCCAGCAGCTTTGGGCAGGGGTCGAGGGAAAAACTGTTTTTT. The full variable domain, completed using reference TRBV7-9 and TRBJ1-4, is DTGVSQNPRHKITKRGQNVTFRCDPISEHNRLYWYRQTLGQGPEFLTYFQNEAQLEKSRLLSDRFSAERPKGSFSTLEIQRTEQGDSAMYLCASSFGQGSREKLFFGSGTQLSVL.

The chain links TRBV5-1 to TRBJ2-2; the D gene is possibly TRBD1 (6 bases). The CDR3 has 13 amino acids. In germline, CDR1 is SGHRS, CDR2 YFSETQ. Deletions cut 2 bases from V and 6 bases from J, with 8 bases between. In nucleotides, the CDR3 is TGCGCCAGCAGCTTCCAGGGGCCCGGGGAGCTGTTTTTT. Amino acids: CASSFQGPGELFF.

V is TRBV5-5 and J is TRBJ2-7; maybe TRBD1 (5 bases). The CDR3 is 14 amino acids. Trimming removed 0 bases from V and 6 bases from J, with 13 bases in between. Germline assignment: CDR1 SGHKS and CDR2 YYEKEE (reference sequence). CDR3 in amino acids: CASSLEGAAREQYF. The CDR3 region has the DNA TGTGCCAGCAGCTTGGAAGGGGCGGCACGCGAGCAGTACTTC. The complete variable domain, with remaining parts taken from reference TRBV5-5 and TRBJ2-7, reads DAGVTQSPTHLIKTRGQQVTLRCSPISGHKSVSWYQQVLGQGPQFIFQYYEKEERGRGNFPDRFSARQFPNYSSELNVNALLLGDSALYLCASSLEGAAREQYFGPGTRLTVT.

The V and J genes are TRBV5-1 and TRBJ1-2, with D hard to call. V gave up 4 bases and J gave up 8 bases, with 21 bases separating them. Per germline, CDR1 SGHRS and CDR2 YFSETQ. The CDR3 runs 15 residues. For the CDR3, the DNA is TGCGCCAGCAGCCCCCAGGCCCAGGTCCCCAGGGGCTACACCTTC. Residues: CASSPQAQVPRGYTF. Supplemented by reference TRBV5-1 and TRBJ1-2, the full variable domain reads KAGVTQTPRYLIKTRGQQVTLSCSPISGHRSVSWYQQTPGQGLQFLFEYFSETQRNKGNFPGRFSGRQFSNSRSEMNVSTLELGDSALYLCASSPQAQVPRGYTFGSGTRLTVV.

This chain connects TRBV5-4 to TRBJ1-1; perhaps TRBD1 as D (5 bases). The length of the CDR3 is 13 residues. Trimming shortened V by 2 bases and J by 2 bases, and 7 bases separated the two germline ends. Germline CDR1 reads SGHNT; CDR2 reads YYREEE (reference sequence). CDR3 amino acids: CASSFDRNTEAFF. CDR3 coding DNA: TGTGCCAGCAGCTTCGACAGAAACACTGAAGCTTTCTTT. Full variable domain (rest looked up from reference TRBV5-4 and TRBJ1-1): ETGVTQSPTHLIKTRGQQVTLRCSSQSGHNTVSWYQQALGQGPQFIFQYYREEENGRGNFPPRFSGLQFPNYSSELNVNALELDDSALYLCASSFDRNTEAFFGQGTRLTVV.